These T cell receptor beta chains were read from a single sample in a study of CD8+CD57+ T cells in acquired aplastic anemia. TCRdb ran MiXCR on the reads and lists one entry per CDR3 protein. The repertoire has about 400,000 distinct CDR3 sequences, around 68% of them found once; the top ten carry 4%. The source material was sorted CD4+, CD8+, or CD8+CD57+ T cells (not recorded which) from PBMCs. These receptors originate from a human donor in good health, serving as a control. The CDR3 runs from the conserved cysteine through the conserved F or W. The D gene is left open where the match is weak. A clone size is listed for some rows: how often the clone was seen (once, few, many), or a class if it is expanded.

clone size: .; J gene: TRBJ2-7; D gene: .; V gene: TRBV7-9; CDR3 protein: CASSPGHLYEQYF; CDR3 DNA: TGTGCCAGCAGCCCGGGACACCTCTACGAGCAGTACTTC
clone size: many; J gene: TRBJ1-4; D gene: .; V gene: TRBV4-1; CDR3 protein: CASSQDHLTGSGNEKLFF; CDR3 DNA: TGCGCCAGCAGCCAAGACCACCTTACAGGGTCGGGTAATGAAAAACTGTTTTTT
clone size: .; J gene: TRBJ2-7; D gene: .; V gene: TRBV20-1; CDR3 protein: CSARMAGYGCYEQYF; CDR3 DNA: .
clone size: few; J gene: TRBJ2-1; D gene: .; V gene: TRBV15; CDR3 protein: CATSRDRNSNNEQFF; CDR3 DNA: TGTGCCACCAGCAGAGATAGGAATAGCAACAATGAGCAGTTCTTC
clone size: many; J gene: TRBJ2-5; D gene: .; V gene: TRBV12-5; CDR3 protein: CASGPGTLQETQYF; CDR3 DNA: TGTGCTAGTGGTCCCGGGACACTACAAGAGACCCAGTACTTC
clone size: .; J gene: TRBJ1-6; D gene: .; V gene: TRBV7-4; CDR3 protein: CASSGAGNGSPFHF; CDR3 DNA: TGTGCCAGCAGCGGGGCAGGGAACGGATCACCTTTCCACTTT
clone size: .; J gene: TRBJ2-2; D gene: .; V gene: TRBV7-6; CDR3 protein: CASSLLRGADRQYFF; CDR3 DNA: TGTGCCAGCAGCTTATTAAGAGGCGCAGATAGGCAGTATTTTTTT
clone size: .; J gene: TRBJ1-2; D gene: TRBD1; V gene: TRBV7-9; CDR3 protein: CASSLGQGQSGYTF; CDR3 DNA: TGTGCCAGCAGCCTAGGACAGGGGCAAAGCGGCTACACCTTC
clone size: .; J gene: TRBJ1-3; D gene: .; V gene: TRBV24-1; CDR3 protein: CATSDGGWSGNTIYF; CDR3 DNA: TGTGCCACCAGTGATGGGGGATGGTCTGGAAACACCATATATTTT
clone size: .; J gene: TRBJ1-2; D gene: TRBD1; V gene: TRBV29-1; CDR3 protein: CSVVVGGQGAGGYTF; CDR3 DNA: TGCAGCGTTGTGGTGGGGGGCCAGGGGGCGGGCGGCTACACCTTC
clone size: .; J gene: TRBJ1-2; D gene: .; V gene: TRBV11-2; CDR3 protein: CASSLDWGSPGGYTF; CDR3 DNA: TGTGCCAGCAGCTTAGATTGGGGGAGTCCAGGCGGCTACACCTTC
clone size: .; J gene: TRBJ2-1; D gene: TRBD2; V gene: TRBV19; CDR3 protein: CASSMRRELANEQFF; CDR3 DNA: TGTGCCAGTAGTATGAGGCGGGAGTTAGCGAATGAGCAGTTCTTC
clone size: many; J gene: TRBJ1-2; D gene: TRBD1; V gene: TRBV29-1; CDR3 protein: CSAQQGAGGYTF; CDR3 DNA: TGCAGCGCCCAACAGGGGGCAGGTGGCTACACCTTC
clone size: .; J gene: TRBJ2-7; D gene: .; V gene: TRBV18; CDR3 protein: CAGSLSGYEQYF; CDR3 DNA: TGTGCCGGTAGCTTATCGGGGTACGAGCAGTACTTC
clone size: many; J gene: TRBJ2-1; D gene: TRBD1; V gene: TRBV20-1; CDR3 protein: CSARGDSYNEQFF; CDR3 DNA: TGCAGTGCTAGAGGGGACAGTTACAATGAGCAGTTCTTC
clone size: .; J gene: TRBJ1-2; D gene: .; V gene: TRBV15; CDR3 protein: CASSTKGPLPYGYTF; CDR3 DNA: TGTGCCAGCAGCACCAAGGGGCCCCTTCCATATGGCTACACCTTC
clone size: .; J gene: TRBJ1-3; D gene: .; V gene: TRBV7-9; CDR3 protein: CASSLALRSGNTIYF; CDR3 DNA: TGTGCCAGCAGCTTAGCGCTTCGCTCTGGAAACACCATATATTTT
clone size: .; J gene: TRBJ1-1; D gene: .; V gene: TRBV25-1; CDR3 protein: CASSGSPRNAEAFF; CDR3 DNA: TGTGCCAGCAGTGGTAGTCCCCGGAACGCTGAAGCTTTCTTT
clone size: .; J gene: TRBJ1-2; D gene: .; V gene: TRBV6-2/TRBV6-3; CDR3 protein: CASGTPTLRERQLNYGYTF; CDR3 DNA: TGTGCCAGCGGTACACCAACGCTGCGAGAAAGACAGCTTAACTATGGCTACACCTTC
clone size: .; J gene: TRBJ2-1; D gene: .; V gene: TRBV25-1; CDR3 protein: CASSPTATQGDELFF; CDR3 DNA: TGTGCCAGCAGTCCGACGGCCACACAGGGTGATGAGCTGTTCTTT
clone size: .; J gene: TRBJ1-1; D gene: .; V gene: TRBV7-2; CDR3 protein: CASSIPGENTEAFF; CDR3 DNA: TGCGCCAGCAGCATACCGGGAGAGAACACTGAAGCTTTCTTT
clone size: .; J gene: TRBJ2-7; D gene: TRBD1; V gene: TRBV19; CDR3 protein: CASRMGGDRGEAYF; CDR3 DNA: TGTGCCAGCAGGATGGGAGGGGACAGGGGAGAAGCGTACTTC
clone size: .; J gene: TRBJ1-2; D gene: .; V gene: TRBV10-3; CDR3 protein: CAINEDGDYGYTF; CDR3 DNA: TGTGCCATCAACGAGGATGGGGACTATGGCTACACCTTC
clone size: .; J gene: TRBJ2-7; D gene: .; V gene: TRBV7-3; CDR3 protein: CARATNQGDEQYF; CDR3 DNA: TGTGCCAGAGCGACCAACCAGGGCGACGAGCAGTACTTC
clone size: .; J gene: TRBJ2-5; D gene: .; V gene: TRBV7-6; CDR3 protein: CASMGAGGQETQYF; CDR3 DNA: TGTGCCAGCATGGGGGCTGGAGGACAAGAGACCCAGTACTTC
clone size: .; J gene: TRBJ2-3; D gene: .; V gene: TRBV19; CDR3 protein: CASTPGDTGAGNTQYF; CDR3 DNA: TGTGCCAGTACCCCTGGGGATACGGGGGCTGGAAATACCCAATATTTT
clone size: many; J gene: TRBJ1-4; D gene: .; V gene: TRBV30; CDR3 protein: CAWSVGREGANEKLFF; CDR3 DNA: TGTGCCTGGAGTGTCGGTAGGGAAGGTGCTAATGAAAAACTGTTTTTT
clone size: .; J gene: TRBJ1-2; D gene: .; V gene: TRBV20-1; CDR3 protein: CSANGRQNTNTF; CDR3 DNA: TGCAGTGCTAACGGCAGACAAAACACCAACACCTTC
clone size: many; J gene: TRBJ1-4; D gene: .; V gene: TRBV6-1; CDR3 protein: CASSESYDSEKLFF; CDR3 DNA: TGTGCCAGCAGTGAAAGTTACGACAGTGAAAAACTGTTTTTT
clone size: .; J gene: TRBJ2-7; D gene: .; V gene: TRBV7-4; CDR3 protein: CASSLPGGQRHEQYF; CDR3 DNA: TGTGCCAGCAGCCTACCCGGGGGACAACGACACGAGCAGTACTTC
clone size: .; J gene: TRBJ1-1; D gene: TRBD1; V gene: TRBV20-1; CDR3 protein: CRPQQGSGTEAFF; CDR3 DNA: TGCAGGCCTCAACAGGGGAGTGGCACTGAAGCTTTCTTT
clone size: .; J gene: TRBJ1-6; D gene: .; V gene: TRBV6-5; CDR3 protein: CASITGFMSSYNPPLHF; CDR3 DNA: TGTGCCAGCATTACAGGGTTTATGAGCTCCTATAATCCACCCCTCCACTTC
clone size: .; J gene: TRBJ2-7; D gene: TRBD1; V gene: TRBV20-1; CDR3 protein: CSARDPARDSSYEQYF; CDR3 DNA: TGCAGTGCTAGAGACCCCGCCCGGGACAGCTCCTACGAGCAGTACTTC
clone size: .; J gene: TRBJ1-2; D gene: .; V gene: TRBV7-9; CDR3 protein: CASSLRAPLTGDRF; CDR3 DNA: TGTGCCAGCAGCTTGAGGGCCCCTTTGACAGGCGACCGCTTC
clone size: .; J gene: TRBJ1-1; D gene: .; V gene: TRBV20-1; CDR3 protein: CSARYWSQGWTTEAFF; CDR3 DNA: TGCAGTGCTAGGTACTGGTCGCAGGGGTGGACAACTGAAGCTTTCTTT
clone size: many; J gene: TRBJ1-2; D gene: TRBD1; V gene: TRBV7-8; CDR3 protein: CASSHLQGLSGYTF; CDR3 DNA: TGTGCCAGCAGCCACCTACAGGGGTTGAGTGGCTACACCTTC
clone size: .; J gene: TRBJ2-2; D gene: .; V gene: TRBV2; CDR3 protein: CASSRLFRTGELFF; CDR3 DNA: TGTGCCAGCAGTCGTCTATTCAGGACCGGGGAGTTGTTTTTT
clone size: .; J gene: TRBJ1-1; D gene: TRBD1; V gene: TRBV7-2; CDR3 protein: CASSLEQGAYNEAFF; CDR3 DNA: TGTGCCAGCAGCCTGGAACAGGGGGCGTACAATGAAGCTTTCTTT
clone size: .; J gene: TRBJ2-7; D gene: .; V gene: TRBV7-9; CDR3 protein: CASSFLGEKYF; CDR3 DNA: TGTGCCAGCAGTTTCCTGGGCGAGAAGTACTTC